This TCR beta chain was profiled in a study of response to subunit inactivated influenza vaccine. Germline loops: CDR1 LGHDT, CDR2 YNNKEL (reference sequence). This CDR3 spans 16 amino acids. TCRdb recomputed calls from the RT-PCR reads with MiXCR, one row per CDR3 protein. Among about 700,000 distinct CDR3 sequences, around 14% were seen once, and the ten largest hold around 6.5%. This clonotype came up a few times. What it binds is not known. One end of the junction does not line up with germline, which may come from a read error. Overall study results and limits: New T cells are recruited in small numbers by each seasonal influenza vaccination, according to the authors' suggestion.

The clonotype comes from a man aged 45-65 years who received an inactivated influenza vaccine. The gene calls are TRBV3-1 and TRBJ2-2, with TRBD2 identical over 14 bases. The specimen was PBMCs from blood, collected around two weeks before vaccination. The DNA of the CDR3 is TGTGCCAGTGCCGGGACTAGCGGGGGCGAAACCGGGGAGCCGTTTTTT. This encodes CASAGTSGGETGEPFF.